The clone carrying this T cell receptor (beta chain) was counted at least ten times. This record belongs to a study of regulatory T cells in long-lasting Graves disease. Construction of the TCR beta libraries employed iRepertoire HTBI primers in conjunction with Arm-PCR of CDR3 regions. TCRdb independently ran MiXCR on the multiplex PCR reads; one entry per CDR3 protein. Of about 450,000 distinct CDR3 sequences detected, 13% to 15% appear once; the ten largest clones hold 17%. This CDR3 spans 15 amino acids. The V and J ends lost 3 bases and 3 bases respectively, with 11 bases between them. Described time point: newly diagnosed GD, antithyroid drugs for less than 3 months. Construction of the TCR library relied on RNA isolated from PBMCs. These sequences were also reported in another study, on T cells in Graves' hyperthyroidism and ophthalmopathy. That study reports: Newly diagnosed hyperthyroidism patients aged 18 to 65 years had disease lasting under 2 months. With the HTBI primer set, the TCR CDR3 went through a first round of RT-PCR. Among clonotypes expanded in thyroid above 0.001, most were also found in blood. Ophthalmopathy was distinguished from stable hyperthyroidism by 13 V-J signatures.

This specimen was peripheral blood mononuclear cells (PBMCs), taken at new diagnosis, from a patient treated with antithyroid drugs. The TCR was taken from a woman in her forties or fifties with Graves disease. The chain is built from TRBV12-3 or TRBV12-4 and TRBJ2-2; no clear D. CDR3 DNA: TGTGCCAGCAGTTTGGTGGAGCTCGACACCGGGGAGCTGTTTTTT. This encodes CASSLVELDTGELFF.